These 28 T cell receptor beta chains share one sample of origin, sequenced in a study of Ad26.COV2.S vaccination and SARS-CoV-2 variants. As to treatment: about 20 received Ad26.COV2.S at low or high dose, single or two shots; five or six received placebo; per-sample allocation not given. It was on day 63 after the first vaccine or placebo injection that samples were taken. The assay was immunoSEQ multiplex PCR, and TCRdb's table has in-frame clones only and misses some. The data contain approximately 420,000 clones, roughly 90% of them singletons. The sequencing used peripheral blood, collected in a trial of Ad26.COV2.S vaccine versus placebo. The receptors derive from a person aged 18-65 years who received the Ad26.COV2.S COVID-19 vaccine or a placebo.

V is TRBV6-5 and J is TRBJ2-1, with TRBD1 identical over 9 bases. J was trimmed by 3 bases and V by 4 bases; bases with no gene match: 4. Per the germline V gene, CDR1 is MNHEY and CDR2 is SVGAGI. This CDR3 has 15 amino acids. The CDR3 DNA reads TGTGCCAGCAGTTTGGACAGGGGTCTCTACAATGAGCAGTTCTTC. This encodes CASSLDRGLYNEQFF.

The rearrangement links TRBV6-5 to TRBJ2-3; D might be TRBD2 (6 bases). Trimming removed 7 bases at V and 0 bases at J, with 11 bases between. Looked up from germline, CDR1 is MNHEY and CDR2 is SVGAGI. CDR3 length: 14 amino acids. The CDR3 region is CASKAGTSTDTQYF. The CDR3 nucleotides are TGTGCCAGCAAGGCGGGGACCAGCACAGATACGCAGTATTTT.

The CDR3 sequence is CASSEDSSAGNTIYF. The DNA of the CDR3 is TGTGCCAGCAGCGAAGACTCAAGCGCTGGAAACACCATATATTTT. The chain uses TRBV9 and TRBJ1-3; no clear D. The germline V gene encodes CDR1 SGDLS and CDR2 YYNGEE. The length of the CDR3 is 15 residues. The V gene lost 3 bases and the J gene lost 2 bases, with 12 bases spanning the gap.

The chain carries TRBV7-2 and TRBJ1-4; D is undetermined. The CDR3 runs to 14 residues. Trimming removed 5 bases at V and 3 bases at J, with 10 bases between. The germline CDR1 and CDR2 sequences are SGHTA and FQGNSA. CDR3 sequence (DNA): TGTGCCAGCAGCCTTACATTCGCTAATGAAAAACTGTTTTTT. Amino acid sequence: CASSLTFANEKLFF.

CDR3 sequence reads: CASRHRGTYNEQFF. As DNA, the CDR3 is TGTGCCAGCAGGCACCGGGGGACTTACAATGAGCAGTTCTTC. This chain joins TRBV11-1 and TRBJ2-1, with D tentatively TRBD2 (6 bases). This CDR3 region has 14 residues. Trimming took 6 bases from V and 4 from J, leaving 13 bases between them. Germline lookup yields CDR1 SGHAT and CDR2 FQDESV (reference sequence).

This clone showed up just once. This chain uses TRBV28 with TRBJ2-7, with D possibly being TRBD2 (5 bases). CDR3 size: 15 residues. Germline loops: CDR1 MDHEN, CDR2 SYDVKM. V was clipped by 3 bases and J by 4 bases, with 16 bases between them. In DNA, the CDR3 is TGTGCCAGCAGTTTTGGAATTTCCGAGGGATACGAGCAGTACTTC. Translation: CASSFGISEGYEQYF.

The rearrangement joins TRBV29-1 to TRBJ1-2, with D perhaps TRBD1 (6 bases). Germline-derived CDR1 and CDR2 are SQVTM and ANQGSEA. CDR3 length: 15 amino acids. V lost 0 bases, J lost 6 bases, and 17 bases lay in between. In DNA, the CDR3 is TGCAGCGTTGAAGATTGGGAACAGGGCTTTAATGGCTACACCTTC. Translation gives CSVEDWEQGFNGYTF.

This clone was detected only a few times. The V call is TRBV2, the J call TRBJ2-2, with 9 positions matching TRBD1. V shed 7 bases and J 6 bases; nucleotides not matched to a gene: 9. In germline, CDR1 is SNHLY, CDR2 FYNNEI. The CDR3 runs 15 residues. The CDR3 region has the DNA TGTGCCAGCAAAGCCGGGACAGGGATGGCCGGGGAGCTGTTTTTT. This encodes CASKAGTGMAGELFF.

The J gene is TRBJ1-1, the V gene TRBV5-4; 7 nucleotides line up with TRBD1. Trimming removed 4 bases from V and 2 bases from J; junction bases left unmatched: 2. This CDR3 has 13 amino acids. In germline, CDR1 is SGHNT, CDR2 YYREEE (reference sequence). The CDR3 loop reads CASSQGDNTEAFF. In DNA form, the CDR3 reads TGTGCCAGCAGCCAGGGGGATAACACTGAAGCTTTCTTT.

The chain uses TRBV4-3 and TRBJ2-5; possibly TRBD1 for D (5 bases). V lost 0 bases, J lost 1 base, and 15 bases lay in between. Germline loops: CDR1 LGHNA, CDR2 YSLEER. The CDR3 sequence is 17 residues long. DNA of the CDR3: TGCGCCAGCAGCCAAGAGGCAGACTCTGGGGCCCAAGAGACCCAGTACTTC. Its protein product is CASSQEADSGAQETQYF.

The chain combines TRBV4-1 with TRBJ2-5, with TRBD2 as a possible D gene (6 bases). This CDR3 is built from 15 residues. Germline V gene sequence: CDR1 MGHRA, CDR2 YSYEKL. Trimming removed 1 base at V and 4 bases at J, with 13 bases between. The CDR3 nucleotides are TGCGCCAGCAGCCAAGGGTCTGCGGGACCAGAGACCCAGTACTTC. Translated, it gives CASSQGSAGPETQYF.

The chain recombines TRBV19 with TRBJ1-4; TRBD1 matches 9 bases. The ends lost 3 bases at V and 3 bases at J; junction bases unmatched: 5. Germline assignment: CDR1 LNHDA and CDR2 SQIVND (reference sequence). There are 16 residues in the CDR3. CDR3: CASSIGGTGSNEKLFF. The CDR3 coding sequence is TGTGCCAGTAGTATCGGCGGGACAGGGTCTAATGAAAAACTGTTTTTT.

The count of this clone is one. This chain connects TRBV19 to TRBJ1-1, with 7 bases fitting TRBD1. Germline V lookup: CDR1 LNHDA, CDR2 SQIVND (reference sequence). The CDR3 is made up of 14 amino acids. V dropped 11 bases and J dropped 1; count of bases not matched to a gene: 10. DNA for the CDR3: TGTGCCGTGAAGAGGGGGCGGGGGAACACTGAAGCTTTCTTT. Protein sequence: CAVKRGRGNTEAFF.

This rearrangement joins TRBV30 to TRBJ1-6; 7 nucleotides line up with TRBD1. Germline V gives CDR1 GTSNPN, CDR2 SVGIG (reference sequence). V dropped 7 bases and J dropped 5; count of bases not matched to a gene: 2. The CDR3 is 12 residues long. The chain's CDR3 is CASDRDNSPLHF. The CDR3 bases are TGTGCCTCCGACAGGGATAATTCACCCCTCCACTTT.

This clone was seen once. CDR3 DNA: TGTGCCAGCAGCAGCCTTGAAACCGGGCGGTATGGCTACACCTTC. Protein: CASSSLETGRYGYTF. The V gene is TRBV11-2, the J gene TRBJ1-2; D is unclear. V was cut by 5 bases and J by 5 bases, with 18 bases left in between. The CDR3 consists of 15 residues. Per germline, CDR1 SGHAT and CDR2 FQNNGV.

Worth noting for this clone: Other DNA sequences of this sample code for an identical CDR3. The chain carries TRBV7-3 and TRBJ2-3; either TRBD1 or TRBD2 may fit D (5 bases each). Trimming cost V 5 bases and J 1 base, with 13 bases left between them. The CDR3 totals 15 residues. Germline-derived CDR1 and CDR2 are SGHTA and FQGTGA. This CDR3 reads CASSLGDPRTDTQYF. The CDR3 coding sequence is TGTGCCAGCAGCCTAGGGGACCCACGCACAGATACGCAGTATTTT.

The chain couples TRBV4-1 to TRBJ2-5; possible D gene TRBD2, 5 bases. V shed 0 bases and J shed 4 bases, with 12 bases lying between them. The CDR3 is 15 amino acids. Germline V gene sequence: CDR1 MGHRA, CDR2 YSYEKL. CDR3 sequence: CASSQDGKAVETQYF. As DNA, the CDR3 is TGCGCCAGCAGCCAAGATGGGAAAGCGGTAGAGACCCAGTACTTC.

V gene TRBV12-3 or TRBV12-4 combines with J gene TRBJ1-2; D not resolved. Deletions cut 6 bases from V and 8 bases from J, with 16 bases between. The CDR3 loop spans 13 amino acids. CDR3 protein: CASSPTSVRGYTF. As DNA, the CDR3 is TGTGCCAGCAGCCCCACGTCAGTCAGGGGCTACACCTTC.

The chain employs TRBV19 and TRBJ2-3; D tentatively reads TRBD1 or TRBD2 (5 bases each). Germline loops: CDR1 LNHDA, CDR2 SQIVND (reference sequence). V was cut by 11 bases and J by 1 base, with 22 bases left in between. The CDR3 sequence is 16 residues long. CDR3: CAGPTFGQGGTDTQYF. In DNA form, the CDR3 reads TGTGCCGGTCCTACCTTTGGTCAGGGAGGCACAGATACGCAGTATTTT.

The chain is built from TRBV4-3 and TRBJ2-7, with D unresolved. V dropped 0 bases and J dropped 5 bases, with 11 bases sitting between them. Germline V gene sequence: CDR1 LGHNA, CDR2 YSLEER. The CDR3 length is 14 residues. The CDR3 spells CASSQDWTVHEQYF. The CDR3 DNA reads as TGCGCCAGCAGCCAAGATTGGACGGTCCACGAGCAGTACTTC.

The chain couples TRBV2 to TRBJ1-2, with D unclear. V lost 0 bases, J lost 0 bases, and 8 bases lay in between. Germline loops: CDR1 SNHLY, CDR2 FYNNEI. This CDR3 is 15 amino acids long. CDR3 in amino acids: CASSEALPANYGYTF. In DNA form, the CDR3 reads TGTGCCAGCAGTGAAGCGCTTCCAGCTAACTATGGCTACACCTTC.

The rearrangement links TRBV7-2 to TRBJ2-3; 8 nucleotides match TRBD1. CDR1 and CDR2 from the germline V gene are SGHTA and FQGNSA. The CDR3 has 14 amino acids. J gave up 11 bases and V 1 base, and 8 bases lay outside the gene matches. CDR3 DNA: TGTGCCAGCAGCTTAGACCGGACAGGGACCCTGCAGTATTTT. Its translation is CASSLDRTGTLQYF.

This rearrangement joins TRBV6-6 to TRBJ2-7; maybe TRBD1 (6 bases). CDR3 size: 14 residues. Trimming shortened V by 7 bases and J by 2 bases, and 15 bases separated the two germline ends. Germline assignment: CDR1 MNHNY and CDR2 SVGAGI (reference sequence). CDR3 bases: TGTGCCAGCACTCACAGACAGGTAACCTACGAGCAGTACTTC. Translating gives CASTHRQVTYEQYF.

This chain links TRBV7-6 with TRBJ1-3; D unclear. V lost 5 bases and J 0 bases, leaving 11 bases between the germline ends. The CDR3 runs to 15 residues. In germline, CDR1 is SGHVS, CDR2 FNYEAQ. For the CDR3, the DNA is TGTGCCAGCAGCCTTACAGCCCTCTCTGGAAACACCATATATTTT. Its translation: CASSLTALSGNTIYF.

In nucleotides, the CDR3 is TGTGCCTGGGCCGGGACAGTCACAGATACGCAGTATTTT. This codes for CAWAGTVTDTQYF. This chain uses TRBV30 with TRBJ2-3; 7 bases line up with TRBD1. V was pared by 5 bases and J by 2 bases, with 4 bases of the junction left unmatched. The CDR3 contains 13 residues. Germline lookup yields CDR1 GTSNPN and CDR2 SVGIG (reference sequence).

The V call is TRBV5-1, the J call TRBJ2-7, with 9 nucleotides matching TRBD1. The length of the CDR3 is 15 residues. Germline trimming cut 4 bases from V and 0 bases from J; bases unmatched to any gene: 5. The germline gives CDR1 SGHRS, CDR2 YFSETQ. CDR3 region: CASSPGTGSSYEQYF. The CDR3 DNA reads TGCGCCAGCAGCCCAGGGACAGGGAGCTCCTACGAGCAGTACTTC.

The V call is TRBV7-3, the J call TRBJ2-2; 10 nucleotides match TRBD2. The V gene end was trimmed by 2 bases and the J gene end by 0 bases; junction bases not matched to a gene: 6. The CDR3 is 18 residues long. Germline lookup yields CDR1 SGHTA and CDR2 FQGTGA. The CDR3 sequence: CASSLWSSGGANTGELFF. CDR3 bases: TGTGCCAGCAGCTTATGGTCTAGCGGGGGCGCGAACACCGGGGAGCTGTTTTTT.

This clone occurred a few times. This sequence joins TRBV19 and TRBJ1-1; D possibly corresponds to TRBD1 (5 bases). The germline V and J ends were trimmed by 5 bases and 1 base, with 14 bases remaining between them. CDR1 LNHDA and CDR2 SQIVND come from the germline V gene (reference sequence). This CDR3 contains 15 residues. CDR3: CASSLRGPRNTEAFF. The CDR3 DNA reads TGTGCCAGTAGTCTCCGGGGCCCAAGGAACACTGAAGCTTTCTTT.